This T cell receptor beta chain was captured by sequencing in a study of control samples from healthy donors and cancer patients (dated by TCRdb to the early 2020s). With regard to this clone: Its specific antigen is unknown. No much larger clone is present one base from it, and per-base qualities are unavailable.

Including the terminal cysteine and phenylalanine, the CDR3 comprises 14 residues. The sequence is cut down to CDR3 DNA, 42 bases in frame from base 1. The germline V gene (reference sequence) specifies MNHEY as CDR1 and SMNVEV as CDR2. The trim is 5 bases for V and 4 bases for J, with a gap of 14 bases between the germline ends. Library prep was done by the immunoSEQ multiplex PCR assay. Held by TCRdb, this immuneACCESS table contains in-frame sequences only and omits some clones. Under half of the omission traces to an unresolved V gene where checked; the cause of the rest is unknown. The sample yields 100,000 to 150,000 clones; around 90% were counted once. Clones ranked in the top ten supply 5.5% of the sample.

The sequence links TRBV27 to TRBJ1-2; confidence is insufficient to name the D gene. Sequencing was carried out using blood. The TCR sequence derives from a man between 18 and 35 years old in good health. The nucleotide sequence is TGTGCCAGCAGTAGGACCGTCCTCGGCTATGGCTACACCTTC. Its protein is CASSRTVLGYGYTF.